This T cell receptor (beta chain) was recorded in a study of blood T cell repertoires in COVID-19. TCRdb's copy holds only in-frame clones and misses some; the assay was immunoSEQ multiplex PCR. This sample carries about 210,000 clones, 80% to 85% of them seen once, and the ten largest clones take roughly 3.2%. Up to 2 weeks before entering the study, exposed participants had met a COVID-19 case. The V gene's germline CDR1 is SGHVS and CDR2 FQNEAQ. The V end lost 4 bases, the J end lost 7 bases, and 5 bases lay between the germline ends. The CDR3 is 12 amino acids. This chain connects TRBV7-8 to TRBJ1-6; the D is unclear. This clonotype was obtained from a woman in her 30s who had been exposed to COVID-19. The sequenced material came from PBMCs or T cells enriched from blood (not recorded which). CDR3 DNA sequence: TGTGCCAGCAGCTCAACAAATTCACCCCTCCACTTT. It is translated as CASSSTNSPLHF.